Reported below is one T cell receptor beta chain. Its antigen is unidentified. These data belong to a study of T cells after posttransplantation cyclophosphamide. General study findings and limits: TRB overlap between skin or GI tissue T cells and blood was limited. TRB clonality was highly associated with recipient CMV seropositivity and reactivation.

Germline loops: CDR1 SGHAT, CDR2 FQNNGV. This CDR3 has 17 residues. Trimming at V came to 0 bases and at J to 5 bases, leaving 10 bases not matched to a gene. Sequencing was performed with immunoSEQ multiplex PCR; in TCRdb, only in-frame clones are kept and a portion is missing. Of 45,000 or so clones in the sample, 85% to 95% were seen once. The sequence was obtained from a woman between 50 and 59 years old in good health and a related stem cell transplant donor. The material sequenced was PBMCs. The genes are TRBV11-2 and TRBJ2-5, with 9 bases identical to TRBD2. The CDR3 here is CASSLDSASGTRETQYF. The CDR3 DNA reads TGTGCCAGCAGCTTAGATTCGGCTAGCGGGACTCGGGAGACCCAGTACTTC.